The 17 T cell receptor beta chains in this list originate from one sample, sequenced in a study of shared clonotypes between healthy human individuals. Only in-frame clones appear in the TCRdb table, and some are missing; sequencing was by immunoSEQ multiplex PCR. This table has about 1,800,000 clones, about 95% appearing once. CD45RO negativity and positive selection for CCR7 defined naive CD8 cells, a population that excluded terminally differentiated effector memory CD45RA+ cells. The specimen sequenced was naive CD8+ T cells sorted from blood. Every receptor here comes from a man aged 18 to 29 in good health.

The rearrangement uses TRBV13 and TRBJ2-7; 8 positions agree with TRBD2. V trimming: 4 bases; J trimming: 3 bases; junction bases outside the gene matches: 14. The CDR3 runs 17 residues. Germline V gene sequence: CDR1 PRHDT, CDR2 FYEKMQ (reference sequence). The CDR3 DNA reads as TGTGCCAGCAGCTCCAACCCTGGGCGGGAGGAGGGCTACGAGCAGTACTTC. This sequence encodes CASSSNPGREEGYEQYF.

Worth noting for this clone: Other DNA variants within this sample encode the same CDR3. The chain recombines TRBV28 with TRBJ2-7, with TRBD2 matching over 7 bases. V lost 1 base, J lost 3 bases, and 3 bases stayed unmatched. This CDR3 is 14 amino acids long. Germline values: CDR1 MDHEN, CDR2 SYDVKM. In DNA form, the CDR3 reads TGTGCCAGCAGTTTATCCGGGGGGAGCTACGAGCAGTACTTC. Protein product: CASSLSGGSYEQYF.

This CDR3 reads CASSPLTRGPQETQYF. The CDR3 nucleotides are TGTGCCAGCAGCCCCCTGACGAGGGGCCCTCAAGAGACCCAGTACTTC. The V call is TRBV13, the J call TRBJ2-5; D tentatively fits TRBD1 or TRBD2 (5 bases each). Germline CDR1 is PRHDT and CDR2 is FYEKMQ (reference sequence). The CDR3 is made up of 16 amino acids. The germline V and J ends were trimmed by 5 bases and 2 bases, with 18 bases remaining between them.

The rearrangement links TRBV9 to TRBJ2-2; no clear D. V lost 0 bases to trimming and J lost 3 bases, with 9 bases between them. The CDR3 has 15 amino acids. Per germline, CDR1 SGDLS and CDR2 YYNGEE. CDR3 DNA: TGTGCCAGCAGCGTAGAGTCCCAGGACACCGGGGAGCTGTTTTTT. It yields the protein CASSVESQDTGELFF.

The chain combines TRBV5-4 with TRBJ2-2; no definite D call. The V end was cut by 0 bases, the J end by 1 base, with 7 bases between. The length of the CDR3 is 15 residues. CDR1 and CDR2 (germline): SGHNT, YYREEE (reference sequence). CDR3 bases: TGTGCCAGCAGCTTGGAATGGGGGAACACCGGGGAGCTGTTTTTT. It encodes CASSLEWGNTGELFF.

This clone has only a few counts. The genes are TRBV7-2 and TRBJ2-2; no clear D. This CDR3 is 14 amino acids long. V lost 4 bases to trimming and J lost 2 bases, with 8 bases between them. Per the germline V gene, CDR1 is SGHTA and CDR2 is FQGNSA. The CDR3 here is CASSWALNTGELFF. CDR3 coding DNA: TGTGCCAGCAGCTGGGCCCTTAACACCGGGGAGCTGTTTTTT. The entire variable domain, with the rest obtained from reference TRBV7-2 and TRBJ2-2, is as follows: GAGVSQSPSNKVTEKGKDVELRCDPISGHTALYWYRQSLGQGLEFLIYFQGNSAPDKSGLPSDRFSAERTGGSVSTLTIQRTQQEDSAVYLCASSWALNTGELFFGEGSRLTVL.

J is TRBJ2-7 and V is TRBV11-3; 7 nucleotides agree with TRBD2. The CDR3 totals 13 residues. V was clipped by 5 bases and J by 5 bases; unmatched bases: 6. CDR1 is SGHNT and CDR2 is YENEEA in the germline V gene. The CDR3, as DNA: TGTGCCAGCAGCACCTGGGAGGGGAACGAGCAGTACTTC. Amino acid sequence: CASSTWEGNEQYF.

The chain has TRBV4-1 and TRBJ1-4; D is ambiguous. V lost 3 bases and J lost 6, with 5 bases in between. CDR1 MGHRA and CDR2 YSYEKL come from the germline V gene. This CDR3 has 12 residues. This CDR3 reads CASSHLDEKLFF. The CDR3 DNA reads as TGCGCCAGCAGCCATTTGGATGAAAAACTGTTTTTT.

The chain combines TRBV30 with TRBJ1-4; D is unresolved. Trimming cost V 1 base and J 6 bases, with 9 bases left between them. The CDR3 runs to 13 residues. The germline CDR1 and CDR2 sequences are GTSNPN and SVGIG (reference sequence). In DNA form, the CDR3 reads TGTGCCTGGAGTGGGTCATCCGATGAAAAACTGTTTTTT. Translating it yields CAWSGSSDEKLFF.

This CDR3 reads CASSPTGRDQPQHF. In nucleotides, the CDR3 is TGTGCCAGCAGCCCGACAGGGAGGGATCAGCCCCAGCATTTT. V gene TRBV6-1 combines with J gene TRBJ1-5, with 7 bases matching TRBD1. CDR3 length: 14 residues. Germline loops: CDR1 MNHNS, CDR2 SASEGT. V was clipped by 6 bases and J by 5 bases; unmatched bases: 7.

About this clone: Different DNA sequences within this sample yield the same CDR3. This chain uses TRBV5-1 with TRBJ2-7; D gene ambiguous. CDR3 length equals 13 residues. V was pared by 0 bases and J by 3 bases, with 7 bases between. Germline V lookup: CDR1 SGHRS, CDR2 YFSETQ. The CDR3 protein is CASSLVAGYEQYF. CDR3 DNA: TGCGCCAGCAGCTTGGTGGCAGGCTACGAGCAGTACTTC.

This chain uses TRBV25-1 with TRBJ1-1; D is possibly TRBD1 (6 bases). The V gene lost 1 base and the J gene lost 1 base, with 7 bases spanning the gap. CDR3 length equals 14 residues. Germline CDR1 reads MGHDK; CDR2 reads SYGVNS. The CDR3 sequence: CASSEWGANTEAFF. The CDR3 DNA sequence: TGTGCCAGCAGTGAATGGGGGGCGAACACTGAAGCTTTCTTT.

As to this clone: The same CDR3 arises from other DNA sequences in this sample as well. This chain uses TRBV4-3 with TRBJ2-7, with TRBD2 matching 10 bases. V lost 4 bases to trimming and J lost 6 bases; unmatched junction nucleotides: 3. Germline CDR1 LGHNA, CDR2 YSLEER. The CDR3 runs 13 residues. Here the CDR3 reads CASSPSGSGEQYF. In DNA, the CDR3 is TGCGCCAGCAGCCCTAGCGGGAGCGGCGAGCAGTACTTC.

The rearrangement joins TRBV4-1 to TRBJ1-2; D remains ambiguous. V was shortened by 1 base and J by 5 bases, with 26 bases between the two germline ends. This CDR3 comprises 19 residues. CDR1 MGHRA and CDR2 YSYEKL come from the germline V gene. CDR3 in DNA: TGCGCCAGCAGCCAAGGACTAGATGGGGTTTCGGATTCATCATATGGCTACACCTTC. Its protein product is CASSQGLDGVSDSSYGYTF.

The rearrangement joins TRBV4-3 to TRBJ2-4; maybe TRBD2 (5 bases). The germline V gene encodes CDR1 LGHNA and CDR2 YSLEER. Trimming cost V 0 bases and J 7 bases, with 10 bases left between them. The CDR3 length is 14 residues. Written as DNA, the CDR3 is TGCGCCAGCAGCCAAGATCGGGGTACGAACATTCAGTACTTC. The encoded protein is CASSQDRGTNIQYF.

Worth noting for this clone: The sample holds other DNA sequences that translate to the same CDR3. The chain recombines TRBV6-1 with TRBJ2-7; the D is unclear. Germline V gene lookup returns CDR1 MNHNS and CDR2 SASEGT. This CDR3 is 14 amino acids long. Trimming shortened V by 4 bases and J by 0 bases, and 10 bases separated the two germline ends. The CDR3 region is CASSVYKSSYEQYF. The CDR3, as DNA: TGTGCCAGCAGTGTATATAAGAGCTCCTACGAGCAGTACTTC.

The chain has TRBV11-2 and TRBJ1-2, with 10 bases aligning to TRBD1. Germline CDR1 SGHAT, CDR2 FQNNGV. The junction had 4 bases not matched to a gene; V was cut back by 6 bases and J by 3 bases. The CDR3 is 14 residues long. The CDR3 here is CASRAGTGDYGYTF. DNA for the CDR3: TGTGCCAGCAGGGCCGGGACAGGGGACTATGGCTACACCTTC.